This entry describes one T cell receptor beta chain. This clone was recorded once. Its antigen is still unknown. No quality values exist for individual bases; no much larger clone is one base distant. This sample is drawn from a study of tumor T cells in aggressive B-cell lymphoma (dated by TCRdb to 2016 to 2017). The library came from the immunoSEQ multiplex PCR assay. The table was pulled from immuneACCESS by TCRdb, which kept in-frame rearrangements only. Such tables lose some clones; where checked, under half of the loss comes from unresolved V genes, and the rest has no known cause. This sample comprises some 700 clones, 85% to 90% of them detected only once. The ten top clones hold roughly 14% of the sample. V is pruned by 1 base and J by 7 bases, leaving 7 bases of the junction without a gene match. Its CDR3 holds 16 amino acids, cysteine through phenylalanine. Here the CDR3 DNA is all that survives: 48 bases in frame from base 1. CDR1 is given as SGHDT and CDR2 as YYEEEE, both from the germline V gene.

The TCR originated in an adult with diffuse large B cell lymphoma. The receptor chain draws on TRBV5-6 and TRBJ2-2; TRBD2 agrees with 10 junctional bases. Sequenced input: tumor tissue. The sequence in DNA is TGTGCCAGCAGCTTGAAAACTAGCGGGAATCTCGGGGAGCTGTTTTTT. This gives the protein CASSLKTSGNLGELFF.